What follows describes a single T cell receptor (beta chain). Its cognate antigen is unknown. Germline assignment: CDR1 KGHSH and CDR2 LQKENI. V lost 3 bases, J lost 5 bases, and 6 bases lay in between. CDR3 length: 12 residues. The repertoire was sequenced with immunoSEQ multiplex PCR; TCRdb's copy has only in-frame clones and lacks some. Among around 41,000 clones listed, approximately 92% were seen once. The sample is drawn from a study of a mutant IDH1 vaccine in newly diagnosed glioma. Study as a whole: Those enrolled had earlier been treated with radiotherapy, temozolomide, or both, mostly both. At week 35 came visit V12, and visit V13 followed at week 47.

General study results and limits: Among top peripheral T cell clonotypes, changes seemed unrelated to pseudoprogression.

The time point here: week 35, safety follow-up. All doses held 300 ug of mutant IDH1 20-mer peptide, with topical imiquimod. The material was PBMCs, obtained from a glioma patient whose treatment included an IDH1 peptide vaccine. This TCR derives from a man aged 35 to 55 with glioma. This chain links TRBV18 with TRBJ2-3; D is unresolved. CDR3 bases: TGTGCCAGCTCACCGTCCGGAGATACGCAGTATTTT. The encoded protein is CASSPSGDTQYF.